This entry lists 10 T cell receptor beta chains sequenced from one sample in a study of T cells in Graves' hyperthyroidism and ophthalmopathy. Template material for amplifying TCR beta CDR3 regions consisted of RNA transcripts. In the first-round RT-PCR of the TCR CDR3, the HTBI primer set was used. One entry per CDR3 protein, called by TCRdb with MiXCR from the multiplex PCR reads. The profile shows roughly 520,000 distinct CDR3 sequences, about 24% of them singletons. The sequencing input was blood. The origin of the receptors is a woman in her 30s with Graves' ophthalmopathy.

This clonotype was counted many times. The genes are TRBV7-2 and TRBJ1-2; D unclear. The V gene's germline CDR1 is SGHTA and CDR2 FQGNSA. The CDR3 totals 14 residues. Trimming cost V 5 bases and J 0 bases, with 10 bases left between them. This chain's CDR3 is CASSPSGSNYGYTF. CDR3 sequence (DNA): TGTGCCAGCAGCCCCAGCGGTTCTAACTATGGCTACACCTTC. Full variable domain (rest looked up from reference TRBV7-2 and TRBJ1-2): GAGVSQSPSNKVTEKGKDVELRCDPISGHTALYWYRQSLGQGLEFLIYFQGNSAPDKSGLPSDRFSAERTGGSVSTLTIQRTQQEDSAVYLCASSPSGSNYGYTFGSGTRLTVV.

On this clonotype: Just one base apart from a much larger clone, this may be a read error. The J gene is TRBJ1-1, the V gene TRBV6-2 or TRBV6-3, with 7 bases fitting TRBD1. Unmatched junction bases numbered 2, after V lost 6 bases and J lost 1 base. CDR1 and CDR2 from the germline V gene are MNHEY and SVGEGT. The CDR3 sequence is 13 residues long. CDR3 sequence reads: CASRGQWNTEAFF. DNA of the CDR3: TGTGCCAGCAGGGGACAGTGGAACACTGAAGCTTTCTTT.

This clonotype has a count of ten or more. The chain couples TRBV6-2 or TRBV6-3 to TRBJ1-1; 7 bases align to TRBD1. The V and J ends lost 6 bases and 3 bases, in that order; junction bases with no gene match: 7. This CDR3 spans 14 amino acids. Germline V gives CDR1 MNHEY, CDR2 SVGEGT. CDR3 nucleotides: TGTGCCAGCAGAGAAGGGGGCTGGGACACTGAAGCTTTCTTT. Its protein is CASREGGWDTEAFF.

The sample holds many counts of this clonotype. The CDR3, as DNA: TGTGCCAGCAGTTTAAGACAGGCTAAAAACATTCAGTACTTC. Residues: CASSLRQAKNIQYF. The chain links TRBV28 to TRBJ2-4; D perhaps matches TRBD1 (6 bases). The CDR3 extends over 14 amino acids. From germline, CDR1 is MDHEN and CDR2 SYDVKM. Trimming pared 2 bases from V and 4 bases from J, leaving 9 bases between.

This clonotype was seen many times. This chain connects TRBV11-3 to TRBJ1-2; D gene unclear. Germline V lookup: CDR1 SGHNT, CDR2 YENEEA. The CDR3 spans 16 residues. The V end was cut by 1 base, the J end by 8 bases, with 20 bases between. In nucleotides, the CDR3 is TGTGCCAGCAGCTTAGGGGGAATACAGATGGGGAAGGGCTACACCTTC. As protein: CASSLGGIQMGKGYTF.

This clonotype appeared many times. The chain carries TRBV30 and TRBJ1-1; D is unclear. The V gene lost 0 bases and the J gene lost 2 bases, with 10 bases spanning the gap. Germline V gene data show CDR1 as GTSNPN and CDR2 as SVGIG (reference sequence). This CDR3 has 14 residues. Here the CDR3 reads CAWSVLVLNTEAFF. As DNA, the CDR3 is TGTGCCTGGAGTGTACTAGTTCTCAACACTGAAGCTTTCTTT.

This clonotype was seen ten or more times. The V gene is TRBV6-2 or TRBV6-3, the J gene TRBJ1-2; D not resolved. This CDR3 has 14 amino acids. Trimming cost V 8 bases and J 3 bases, with 16 bases left between them. Germline CDR1 is MNHEY and CDR2 is SVGEGT. The CDR3 sequence: CASLLEGSDYGYTF. CDR3 DNA sequence: TGTGCCAGCCTCCTCGAGGGCTCCGACTATGGCTACACCTTC.

This clonotype was found many times. This sequence joins TRBV3-1 and TRBJ1-2, with TRBD1 identical over 7 bases. The ends lost 4 bases at V and 3 bases at J; junction bases unmatched: 8. The CDR3 length is 15 residues. Per germline, CDR1 LGHDT and CDR2 YNNKEL (reference sequence). The CDR3 nucleotides are TGTGCCAGCAGCCCGCTTGGAGGACAGGACTATGGCTACACCTTC. Translating it yields CASSPLGGQDYGYTF.

This clonotype was seen repeatedly, ten times or more. The chain combines TRBV6-5 with TRBJ1-3; 7 nucleotides agree with TRBD1. The junction had 6 bases not matched to a gene; V was cut back by 2 bases and J by 2 bases. This CDR3 has 16 amino acids. The V gene's germline CDR1 is MNHEY and CDR2 SVGAGI. CDR3 sequence reads: CASSYTGDGAGNTIYF. The CDR3, as DNA: TGTGCCAGCAGTTACACAGGGGATGGGGCTGGAAACACCATATATTTT.

This clonotype has ten or more counts. This chain uses TRBV28 with TRBJ1-5; possibly TRBD1 for D (5 bases). V was trimmed by 6 bases and J by 4 bases, leaving 16 bases between them. The CDR3 is made up of 15 amino acids. Per germline, CDR1 MDHEN and CDR2 SYDVKM. The DNA for the CDR3 is TGTGCCAGCAGCTTTCCGGGGCCGTATAATCAGCCCCAGCATTTT. Translation: CASSFPGPYNQPQHF.